This T cell receptor (beta chain) derives from a study of cytotoxic CD8 clonotypes in ibrutinib-treated CLL. V lost 4 bases and J 4 bases, leaving 13 bases between the germline ends. The CDR3 contains 14 residues. Germline CDR1 ENHRY, CDR2 SYGVKD. Profiled with immunoSEQ multiplex PCR; TCRdb holds only in-frame clones, not every one. The sample carries some 130,000 clones, roughly 85% recorded once. The chain carries TRBV10-3 and TRBJ2-5; a weak D match, TRBD1 (6 bases). This TCR derives from a human donor with chronic lymphocytic leukemia. This specimen was PBMCs, taken after 24 months of ibrutinib treatment. In DNA, the CDR3 is TGTGCCATCAGTGTATATACAGGGAGAGAGACCCAGTACTTC. Its translation is CAISVYTGRETQYF.